Below, 12 T cell receptor beta chains from the same sample are listed, as sequenced in a study of cytomegalovirus exposure and HLA in healthy donors. In the PCR, 60 Vbeta and 13 Jbeta primers were used. Some clones are missing from TCRdb's copy, which holds only in-frame ones; the method was immunoSEQ multiplex PCR. The data show under 150,000 clones, around 73% seen once. Sequencing was performed on PBMCs. These receptors were collected from a woman in her twenties or thirties in good health and CMV-seropositive.

The rearrangement links TRBV6-1 to TRBJ2-3, with TRBD2 identical over 10 bases. The CDR3 extends over 13 amino acids. J gave up 1 base and V 11 bases, and 3 bases lay outside the gene matches. Germline V gene data show CDR1 as MNHNS and CDR2 as SASEGT. CDR3: CAGLAAGTDTQYF. Here the CDR3 DNA reads TGTGCCGGACTAGCGGCCGGCACAGATACGCAGTATTTT.

V and J are TRBV5-1 and TRBJ1-2; the match to TRBD1 covers 9 bases. V lost 0 bases to trimming and J lost 6 bases; unmatched junction nucleotides: 6. Germline V gene data show CDR1 as SGHRS and CDR2 as YFSETQ. CDR3 length equals 15 residues. CDR3 residues: CASSLGDREVHGYTF. DNA for the CDR3: TGCGCCAGCAGCTTGGGGGACAGGGAGGTGCATGGCTACACCTTC.

Only one count was recorded for this clone. The chain's CDR3 is CASSPRTSGGTGELFF. Written as DNA, the CDR3 is TGCGCCAGCAGCCCAAGGACTAGCGGGGGCACCGGGGAGCTGTTTTTT. The genes are TRBV5-1 and TRBJ2-2; 13 positions agree with TRBD2. The CDR3 is 16 amino acids. Unmatched junction bases numbered 4, after V lost 4 bases and J lost 4 bases. Germline V lookup: CDR1 SGHRS, CDR2 YFSETQ.

This chain connects TRBV14 to TRBJ1-4; D might be TRBD1 (6 bases). CDR3 size: 16 residues. With 0 bases removed from V and 5 bases from J, the gap between germline ends came to 13 bases. The germline gives CDR1 SGHDN, CDR2 FVKESK. The CDR3, as DNA: TGTGCCAGCAGCCAAGAGGGGAGCAGGGGCAATGAAAAACTGTTTTTT. Amino acid sequence: CASSQEGSRGNEKLFF.

The chain is built from TRBV29-1 and TRBJ1-2, with 10 bases that match TRBD1. The CDR3 runs 12 residues. V shed 7 bases and J 6 bases; nucleotides not matched to a gene: 5. Germline CDR1 SQVTM, CDR2 ANQGSEA. The CDR3 protein is CSGRQGANGYTF. In nucleotides, the CDR3 is TGCAGCGGAAGACAGGGGGCGAATGGCTACACCTTC.

In its sample, this clone was seen a few times. The chain employs TRBV28 and TRBJ2-2; maybe TRBD2 (6 bases). This CDR3 spans 14 amino acids. The germline V gene encodes CDR1 MDHEN and CDR2 SYDVKM. The V end lost 5 bases, the J end lost 1 base, and 8 bases lay between the germline ends. The CDR3 is CASSGTLNTGELFF. The CDR3 nucleotides read TGTGCCAGCAGTGGGACTCTGAACACCGGGGAGCTGTTTTTT.

The chain couples TRBV28 to TRBJ2-7, with 13 bases fitting TRBD2. V trimming: 8 bases; J trimming: 3 bases; junction bases outside the gene matches: 7. CDR3 length: 15 residues. Germline loops: CDR1 MDHEN, CDR2 SYDVKM. For the CDR3, the DNA is TGTGCCAGCGGGGGGACTAGCGGGACTCGCTACGAGCAGTACTTC. Translating it yields CASGGTSGTRYEQYF.

The chain has TRBV11-3 and TRBJ2-7, with 9 bases identical to TRBD2. V lost 0 bases, J lost 4 bases, and 1 base stayed unmatched. Germline CDR1 is SGHNT and CDR2 is YENEEA. The CDR3 sequence is 14 residues long. The CDR3 DNA reads as TGTGCCAGCAGCTTAGAGGGACTAGCTTACGAGCAGTACTTC. It yields the protein CASSLEGLAYEQYF.

CDR3 protein: CATTAKTGTGPNYGYTF. CDR3 coding DNA: TGTGCCACCACCGCCAAAACCGGGACAGGGCCTAACTATGGCTACACCTTC. The chain couples TRBV19 to TRBJ1-2; 9 positions match TRBD1. Losses at the gene ends were 10 bases for V and 0 bases for J; bases not matched to a gene: 15. Germline V gives CDR1 LNHDA, CDR2 SQIVND (reference sequence). This CDR3 contains 17 residues.

In its sample, this clone was seen once. The gene calls are TRBV9 and TRBJ1-1; 12 bases are shared with TRBD1. Germline loops: CDR1 SGDLS, CDR2 YYNGEE. This CDR3 comprises 13 residues. Unmatched junction bases numbered 2, after V lost 3 bases and J lost 8 bases. The CDR3 DNA follows: TGTGCCAGCAGCGCGGGACAGGGGGCGGAAGCTTTCTTT. Translation gives CASSAGQGAEAFF.

The chain combines TRBV14 with TRBJ2-3, with D unresolved. V shed 0 bases and J shed 3 bases, with 13 bases lying between them. The CDR3 extends over 16 amino acids. Germline V gene lookup returns CDR1 SGHDN and CDR2 FVKESK. This chain's CDR3 is CASSQDRGRITDTQYF. The CDR3 DNA reads TGTGCCAGCAGCCAAGATCGTGGCAGGATAACAGATACGCAGTATTTT.

The sample holds one count of this clone. The chain uses TRBV5-6 and TRBJ1-1, with no clear D. Per the germline V gene, CDR1 is SGHDT and CDR2 is YYEEEE. This CDR3 has 13 residues. V gave up 0 bases and J gave up 7 bases, with 10 bases separating them. In DNA, the CDR3 is TGTGCCAGCAGCTTGGCAGATAGCCTTGAAGCTTTCTTT. This codes for CASSLADSLEAFF.